The rows below give T cell receptor beta chains drawn from one sample of a study of cytomegalovirus exposure and HLA in healthy donors. The assay was immunoSEQ multiplex PCR, and TCRdb's table has in-frame clones only and misses some. This repertoire shows roughly 140,000 clones, around nine tenths found once; its top ten account for just over 8.5%. Sequencing was done on a sample of PBMCs. These receptors came from a man aged 18 to 30 in good health and CMV-seropositive. Both conserved end residues are part of each CDR3. The order of the fields is clone size, J gene, D gene, V gene, CDR3 length, CDR3 DNA, CDR3 protein. A D gene is named only where the DNA matches it firmly. Size is stated for part of the rows, as once, few or many counts, or as a class when the clone is expanded.

>.|TRBJ1-1|TRBD1|TRBV7-6|14
TGTGCCAGCAGGCAAGACAGGGGGAACACTGAAGCTTTCTTT
CASRQDRGNTEAFF
>.|TRBJ1-2|.|TRBV21-1|16
TGTGCCAGCAGCAAAGCGGGTAGGGGACAGGGTGCTGGCTACACCTTC
CASSKAGRGQGAGYTF
>.|TRBJ1-6|.|TRBV27|14
TGTGCCAGCAATACACAGGGAACTCCCTCACCCCTCCACTTT
CASNTQGTPSPLHF
>.|TRBJ1-2|.|TRBV19|16
TGTGCCAGTAGTATTCTAAAGGTTGGGGGGAGCTATGGCTACACCTTC
CASSILKVGGSYGYTF
>.|TRBJ1-1|TRBD1|TRBV19|14
TGTGCCAGTACCCCGGGACAGGGGAGGACTGAAGCTTTCTTT
CASTPGQGRTEAFF
>.|TRBJ2-1|TRBD1|TRBV6-4|15
TGTGCCAGCAGTTCCGGGACAGGCGGCAACAATGAGCAGTTCTTC
CASSSGTGGNNEQFF
>.|TRBJ2-3|.|TRBV29-1|12
TGCAGCGGGGCCTGGCCCCAAGATACGCAGTATTTT
CSGAWPQDTQYF
>.|TRBJ2-7|TRBD1|TRBV27|16
TGTGCCAGCAGTCTCTCACCCGGGACAGGGACTTACGAGCAGTACTTC
CASSLSPGTGTYEQYF
>.|TRBJ1-1|.|TRBV7-9|14
TGTGCCAGCAGCATCCGACAGCAGAACACTGAAGCTTTCTTT
CASSIRQQNTEAFF
>.|TRBJ1-1|TRBD1|TRBV9|15
TGTGCCAGCAGCGCAGGACAGGGGACGAACACTGAAGCTTTCTTT
CASSAGQGTNTEAFF
>.|TRBJ2-1|.|TRBV20-1|10
TGCAGTGCGCGCCGGGATGAGCAGTTCTTC
CSARRDEQFF
>.|TRBJ2-1|.|TRBV29-1|11
TGCAGCGTTGCTCCTTACAATGAGCAGTTCTTC
CSVAPYNEQFF
>.|TRBJ2-1|.|TRBV9|15
TGTGCCAGCAGCGTGGTCACCCTAGGCTCGGCTGAGCAGTTCTTC
CASSVVTLGSAEQFF
>.|TRBJ1-1|.|TRBV15|14
TGTGCCACCAGCAGAGATCAGACTACGAGAGGAGCTTTCTTT
CATSRDQTTRGAFF
>.|TRBJ2-7|TRBD2|TRBV19|15
TGTGCCAGTAGTATAGGAAATAGCGGGAGCGTTGAGCAGTACTTC
CASSIGNSGSVEQYF
>.|TRBJ1-1|TRBD1|TRBV18|13
TGTGCCAGCTCACCGGGACAGGACACTGAAGCTTTCTTT
CASSPGQDTEAFF
>.|TRBJ1-2|TRBD1|TRBV6-1|15
TGTGCCAGCAGTGAAAGGGACAGAGCTTCCTATGGCTACACCTTC
CASSERDRASYGYTF
>.|TRBJ2-1|TRBD2|TRBV5-1|16
TGCGCCAGCAGCTCCCAATTAGCGGGGGGAAACAATGAGCAGTTCTTC
CASSSQLAGGNNEQFF
>once|TRBJ2-5|.|TRBV28|13
TGTGCCACCTGGTACCGGTCACAAGAGACCCAGTACTTC
CATWYRSQETQYF
>.|TRBJ1-2|.|TRBV19|13
TGTGCCAGTAGTCCCCGGGGTGGCTATGGCTACACCTTC
CASSPRGGYGYTF
>.|TRBJ1-2|.|TRBV2|16
TGTGCCAGCAGTGAAGCCCCCGGAACAGGGAACTATGGCTACACCTTC
CASSEAPGTGNYGYTF
>.|TRBJ2-7|TRBD2|TRBV5-1|14
TGCGCCAGCAGTTGGGGACTAGGTTCGTACGAGCAGTACTTC
CASSWGLGSYEQYF
>.|TRBJ2-3|.|TRBV5-1|12
TGCGCCAGCAGCCCGGGGGTGGATACGCAGTATTTT
CASSPGVDTQYF
>.|TRBJ2-3|TRBD2|TRBV9|16
TGTGCCAGCTCACGGGGGGGCGGGGCTAGCACAGATACGCAGTATTTT
CASSRGGGASTDTQYF
>.|TRBJ2-7|TRBD1|TRBV2|13
TGTGCCAGCAGTGGGACAGGGGACTACGAGCAGTACTTC
CASSGTGDYEQYF
>.|TRBJ1-2|.|TRBV6-5|13
TGTGCCAGCAGCACCGGGACATTCTATGGCTACACCTTC
CASSTGTFYGYTF
>few|TRBJ2-7|TRBD2|TRBV19|13
TGTGCCAGTGGGAGGGTTGGGTACTACGAGCAGTACTTC
CASGRVGYYEQYF
>.|TRBJ1-2|.|TRBV30|13
TGTGCCTGGAGCCCGGGGTGGGCCCTAGCCAGCACCTTC
CAWSPGWALASTF
>.|TRBJ2-5|.|TRBV18|14
TGTGCCAGCTCACCCTCCGGTGGCGGGGAGACCCAGTACTTC
CASSPSGGGETQYF
>.|TRBJ2-7|TRBD1|TRBV6-6|15
TGTGCCAGCAGTTACCAGCAGGACAGGACCTACGAGCAGTACTTC
CASSYQQDRTYEQYF
>few|TRBJ1-2|TRBD1|TRBV30|11
TGTGCCTGGAAGACAGGGGGGGACTACACCTTC
CAWKTGGDYTF
>.|TRBJ2-1|TRBD2|TRBV10-2|16
TGCGCCAGCAGTTCCGGACTAGCCCTCTCCTACAATGAGCAGTTCTTC
CASSSGLALSYNEQFF
>once|TRBJ2-1|TRBD2|TRBV5-4|13
TGTGCCAGCAGATCTTCGGGGTGGCGGGAGGAGTTCTTC
CASRSSGWREEFF
>.|TRBJ2-7|TRBD1|TRBV19|14
TGTGCCAGTAGGCCGGGACAGGGGTCCTACGAGCAGTACTTC
CASRPGQGSYEQYF
>once|TRBJ2-7|TRBD1|TRBV5-4|15
TGTGCCAGCAGCTTGGCTGGACAGGGGGCCTACGAGCAGTACTTC
CASSLAGQGAYEQYF
>.|TRBJ2-2|TRBD1|TRBV9|15
TGTGCCAGCAGCGTACAGGGGGCGCGGACCGGGGAGCTGTTTTTT
CASSVQGARTGELFF
>.|TRBJ1-2|TRBD1|TRBV6-6|14
TGTGCCAGCAGCGACAGGGAACTATACTATGGCTACACCTTC
CASSDRELYYGYTF
>.|TRBJ1-5|.|TRBV27|17
TGTGCCAGCAGTTCCCCTCCAGACACTTATAGCAATCAGCCCCAGCATTTT
CASSSPPDTYSNQPQHF
>.|TRBJ1-2|.|TRBV20-1|11
TGCAGTGCCCCAGGGTCTTCCGGCTACACCTTC
CSAPGSSGYTF
>.|TRBJ1-1|.|TRBV6-5|15
TGTGCCAGCAGGGAGAACAGGGCTTTGAACACTGAAGCTTTCTTT
CASRENRALNTEAFF
>.|TRBJ2-1|TRBD2|TRBV5-6|16
TGTGCCAGCAGCTTGCCCCCACGGGAGGACTACAATGAGCAGTTCTTC
CASSLPPREDYNEQFF
>.|TRBJ2-7|TRBD1|TRBV7-6|14
TGTGCCAGCAGCTCACAGGGGGCCTCCTACGAGCAGTACTTC
CASSSQGASYEQYF
>.|TRBJ2-5|TRBD1|TRBV7-7|13
TGTGCTCTTTCAGGGGGCGAGAGAGAGACCCAGTACTTC
CALSGGERETQYF
>.|TRBJ1-5|.|TRBV19|13
TGTGCCAGTAGTATACAGGGAGGTCAGCCCCAGCATTTT
CASSIQGGQPQHF
>.|TRBJ2-5|.|TRBV6-5|14
TGTGCCAGCAGTTTAGGGGGGGTCCAAGAGACCCAGTACTTC
CASSLGGVQETQYF
>once|TRBJ2-3|TRBD1|TRBV27|17
TGTGCCAGCACCCAATCGACAGGGGGCATTATCACAGATACGCAGTATTTT
CASTQSTGGIITDTQYF
>.|TRBJ1-1|.|TRBV27|15
TGTGCCAGCAGGCCACTCGGGACACCGAACACTGAAGCTTTCTTT
CASRPLGTPNTEAFF
>once|TRBJ2-5|TRBD1|TRBV9|14
TGTGCCAGCAGCTATAGGGACAGCCAAGAGACCCAGTACTTC
CASSYRDSQETQYF
>.|TRBJ2-1|.|TRBV11-2|17
TGTGCCAGCAGCCCCTCGAGCGGAGCCCATATGAGGAATGAGCAGTTCTTC
CASSPSSGAHMRNEQFF
>.|TRBJ2-7|.|TRBV27|14
TGTGCCAGCAGTTCAGGAGGGACCCTCCACGAGCAGTACTTC
CASSSGGTLHEQYF
>once|TRBJ2-1|TRBD2|TRBV29-1|15
TGCAGCGTTGATGGCGGGGGGGCTCGCTACAATGAGCAGTTCTTC
CSVDGGGARYNEQFF
>.|TRBJ2-3|.|TRBV5-1|16
TGCGCCAGCAGCCTGGGCGAGATGCGGGGCACAGATACGCAGTATTTT
CASSLGEMRGTDTQYF
>.|TRBJ1-3|TRBD1|TRBV11-2|17
TGTGCCAGCAGCAGATTGACAGGGAGGACGACTGGAAACACCATATATTTT
CASSRLTGRTTGNTIYF
>.|TRBJ2-7|.|TRBV19|14
TGTGCCAGTAGTATAGCAGGGGGGCCCTTGGAGCAGTACTTC
CASSIAGGPLEQYF
>.|TRBJ2-1|TRBD1|TRBV2|15
TGTGCCAGCAGCAGCCTTGGGACAGGACACAATGAGCAGTTCTTC
CASSSLGTGHNEQFF
>.|TRBJ1-2|TRBD1|TRBV5-8|17
TGTGCCAGCAGCTTGAAGACGGTACAGGGGGCTAACTATGGCTACACCTTC
CASSLKTVQGANYGYTF
>.|TRBJ2-7|TRBD1|TRBV18|15
TGTGCCAGCTCACCCGGGGACAGGACGGTCTACGAGCAGTACTTC
CASSPGDRTVYEQYF
>.|TRBJ2-2|.|TRBV4-2|16
TGTGCCAGCAGCCAAGCATCACGGCAGGGTACCGGGGAGCTGTTTTTT
CASSQASRQGTGELFF
>.|TRBJ1-2|.|TRBV5-1|12
TGCGCCAGCAGCTTGGGCCAGTATGGCTACACCTTC
CASSLGQYGYTF
>.|TRBJ1-3|.|TRBV2|17
TGTGCCAGCAGTGAAGACAGGACAGCGAGCTCTGGAAACACCATATATTTT
CASSEDRTASSGNTIYF